Listed below are T cell receptor beta chains from one sample, sequenced in a study of OX40 agonist ivuxolimab in advanced cancers. Sequenced by immunoSEQ multiplex PCR; TCRdb stores in-frame clones only, minus some. This sample has roughly 49,000 clones, with around 84% found just once. The sample here was CD4+ or CD8+ T cells sorted from blood, taken in a trial of the OX40 agonist ivuxolimab. The receptors derive from an adult with an advanced solid tumor such as melanoma, head and neck, liver or kidney cancer. CDR3s include the opening cysteine and the closing phenylalanine or tryptophan. Fields, in order: clone size, J gene, V gene, D gene, CDR3 protein, CDR3 DNA. The D gene is left open where the match is weak. Clone size appears in some rows only: once, few, many, or a class for an expanded clone.

>-|TRBJ2-1|TRBV5-1|-
CASSLGGRGNEQFF
TGCGCCAGCAGCTTGGGGGGACGGGGCAATGAGCAGTTCTTC
>-|TRBJ2-7|TRBV5-1|TRBD2
CASSTGTSGRSVYEQYF
TGCGCCAGCAGCACGGGGACTAGCGGGAGGTCCGTCTACGAGCAGTACTTC
>-|TRBJ1-2|TRBV6-6|TRBD1
CASRTPTGNYGYTF
TGTGCCAGCAGGACCCCGACAGGGAACTATGGCTACACCTTC
>-|TRBJ2-1|TRBV5-4|-
CASSLGRSEGQFF
TGTGCCAGCAGCTTAGGCCGAAGCGAGGGGCAGTTCTTC
>-|TRBJ1-4|TRBV30|-
CAWDKNEKLFF
TGTGCCTGGGACAAGAATGAAAAACTGTTTTTT
>-|TRBJ1-1|TRBV7-3|TRBD1
CASSLNAPITGGEAFF
TGTGCCAGCAGCTTAAATGCCCCTATAACAGGGGGCGAAGCTTTCTTT
>-|TRBJ2-5|TRBV28|TRBD1
CASRRGDRVIQETQYF
TGTGCCAGCAGGAGGGGGGACAGGGTGATCCAAGAGACCCAGTACTTC
>-|TRBJ2-5|TRBV15|-
CATSRALRDQETQYF
TGTGCCACCAGCAGAGCTCTGAGGGACCAAGAGACCCAGTACTTC
>-|TRBJ2-1|TRBV5-6|TRBD2
CASSFGTSNEQFF
TGTGCCAGCAGCTTCGGGACTAGCAATGAGCAGTTCTTC
>few|TRBJ2-2|TRBV13|-
CASSWGTSPNTGELFF
TGTGCCAGCAGCTGGGGGACAAGTCCGAACACCGGGGAGCTGTTTTTT
>-|TRBJ1-3|TRBV11-2|-
CASSLDSGNTIYF
TGTGCCAGCAGCTTAGATTCCGGAAACACCATATATTTT
>few|TRBJ2-3|TRBV7-7|-
CASSLVDRDTQYF
TGTGCTAGCAGCTTAGTAGACCGGGATACGCAGTATTTT
>once|TRBJ1-3|TRBV7-9|-
CASSPDTGGWGNTIYF
TGTGCCAGCAGCCCCGACACGGGGGGCTGGGGAAACACCATATATTTT
>-|TRBJ2-2|TRBV7-8|-
CASSWALRGGELFF
TGTGCCAGCAGCTGGGCCCTAAGGGGCGGGGAGCTGTTTTTT
>-|TRBJ2-2|TRBV2|-
CASSVAFFTGELFF
TGTGCCAGCAGTGTTGCCTTTTTTACCGGGGAGCTGTTTTTT
>once|TRBJ1-1|TRBV10-3|-
CAISATWDTEAFF
TGTGCCATCAGCGCCACGTGGGACACTGAAGCTTTCTTT
>-|TRBJ2-5|TRBV5-4|-
CASSLNPRGGETQYF
TGTGCCAGCAGCTTGAATCCCAGGGGAGGGGAGACCCAGTACTTC
>-|TRBJ1-5|TRBV5-3|-
CARSFGGVRRQPQHF
TGTGCCAGAAGCTTTGGCGGAGTCAGGCGTCAGCCCCAGCATTTT
>-|TRBJ1-2|TRBV19|-
CASSIGGSYGYTF
TGTGCCAGTAGTATCGGGGGTTCCTATGGCTACACCTTC
>once|TRBJ2-7|TRBV6-1|-
CASRRGGVGYEQYF
TGTGCCAGCAGAAGAGGAGGGGTAGGCTACGAGCAGTACTTC
>-|TRBJ1-3|TRBV5-1|-
CASSRGEITGNTIYF
TGCGCCAGCAGCCGAGGGGAAATTACTGGAAACACCATATATTTT
>-|TRBJ1-1|TRBV28|TRBD1
CASSLRGRPAFF
TGTGCCAGCAGTCTGAGGGGGCGCCCGGCTTTCTTT
>few|TRBJ1-4|TRBV4-3|-
CASSPGPGLSALDEKLFF
TGCGCCAGCAGCCCAGGACCCGGTCTGTCGGCCCTGGACGAAAAACTGTTTTTT
>-|TRBJ1-1|TRBV5-1|-
CASSLERLNTEAFF
TGCGCCAGCAGCTTGGAGCGGCTTAACACTGAAGCTTTCTTT
>-|TRBJ1-5|TRBV19|-
CASRLGARQPQHF
TGTGCCAGTAGGCTGGGGGCTAGGCAGCCCCAGCATTTT
>-|TRBJ1-1|TRBV5-1|-
CASSLLGGAEAFF
TGCGCCAGCAGCTTGCTAGGAGGGGCTGAAGCTTTCTTT
>-|TRBJ2-5|TRBV27|-
CASSLWGDGTQYF
TGTGCCAGCAGTTTATGGGGGGACGGGACCCAGTACTTC
>-|TRBJ2-2|TRBV19|-
CASSIRSLATNTGELFF
TGTGCCAGTAGTATACGGTCCCTAGCCACCAACACCGGGGAGCTGTTTTTT
>-|TRBJ2-5|TRBV5-1|TRBD1
CASSSSGTGEQTQYF
TGCGCCAGCAGCAGTTCCGGGACAGGGGAACAGACCCAGTACTTC
>-|TRBJ1-5|TRBV28|-
CASNRDSNQPQHF
TGTGCCAGCAATCGTGACTCCAATCAGCCCCAGCATTTT
>few|TRBJ1-6|TRBV6-1|-
CASSERDINSPLHF
TGTGCCAGCAGTGAACGGGACATCAATTCACCCCTCCACTTT
>-|TRBJ1-5|TRBV15|-
CATSPVGSNQPQHF
TGTGCCACCAGCCCCGTGGGGAGCAATCAGCCCCAGCATTTT
>-|TRBJ2-1|TRBV15|TRBD1
CATSSRDSPSYNEQFF
TGTGCCACCAGCAGTCGGGACAGCCCTTCCTACAATGAGCAGTTCTTC
>-|TRBJ1-2|TRBV7-2|TRBD1
CASSLGTGNYGYTF
TGTGCCAGCAGCTTGGGGACAGGAAACTATGGCTACACCTTC
>-|TRBJ1-5|TRBV16|TRBD1
CASSQSGQSNQPQHF
TGTGCCAGCAGCCAATCGGGACAGAGCAATCAGCCCCAGCATTTT
>-|TRBJ1-5|TRBV21-1|-
CASRLQQGNQPQHF
TGTGCCAGCAGGCTTCAACAGGGCAATCAGCCCCAGCATTTT
>few|TRBJ1-2|TRBV7-2|-
CASSLPAGEGYTF
TGTGCCAGCAGCTTACCTGCAGGGGAAGGCTACACCTTC
>-|TRBJ2-7|TRBV5-1|-
CASSFDRPSTWVEQYF
TGCGCCAGCAGCTTCGATAGGCCCTCGACGTGGGTCGAGCAGTACTTC
>-|TRBJ1-3|TRBV5-3|-
CARSLQEKGNTIYF
TGTGCCAGAAGCTTACAAGAGAAAGGAAACACCATATATTTT
>-|TRBJ1-2|TRBV6-1|-
CASSTQGGGYTF
TGTGCCAGCAGCACACAGGGCGGCGGCTACACCTTC
>-|TRBJ1-4|TRBV27|TRBD1
CASRIFGTGEEKLFF
TGTGCCAGCAGGATTTTTGGGACAGGGGAAGAAAAACTGTTTTTT
>-|TRBJ2-7|TRBV6-5|-
CASRSTGMGEQYF
TGTGCCAGCAGAAGTACAGGGATGGGCGAGCAGTACTTC
>-|TRBJ1-3|TRBV15|-
CATSRGVSRYSGNTIYF
TGTGCCACCAGCAGAGGGGTATCGCGTTACTCTGGAAACACCATATATTTT
>-|TRBJ2-7|TRBV5-4|TRBD2
CASSRLAGDEQYF
TGTGCCAGCAGCAGACTAGCGGGCGACGAGCAGTACTTC
>-|TRBJ2-7|TRBV10-3|TRBD2
CASGSGRDYEQYF
TGTGCCTCCGGGAGCGGGAGGGACTACGAGCAGTACTTC
>-|TRBJ2-7|TRBV29-1|TRBD1
CSAGTDHEQYF
TGCAGCGCCGGGACAGACCACGAGCAGTACTTC
>-|TRBJ2-5|TRBV6-1|-
CASSEGWGETQYF
TGTGCCAGCAGTGAAGGGTGGGGGGAGACCCAGTACTTC
>-|TRBJ2-5|TRBV5-1|-
CASSLEGLIQETQYF
TGCGCCAGCAGCTTGGAAGGACTTATACAAGAGACCCAGTACTTC
>-|TRBJ2-5|TRBV7-2|-
CASSLIETQYF
TGTGCCAGCAGCTTAATAGAGACCCAGTACTTC
>-|TRBJ1-5|TRBV7-2|TRBD1
CASRQGQGLNQPQHF
TGTGCCAGCAGGCAAGGACAGGGACTAAATCAGCCCCAGCATTTT
>-|TRBJ2-7|TRBV5-1|-
CASSLRTVGEQYF
TGCGCCAGCAGCTTAAGGACAGTGGGCGAGCAGTACTTC